The 23 T cell receptor beta chains listed next were all sequenced from one sample in a study of blood T cell repertoires in COVID-19. Clones were read by immunoSEQ multiplex PCR, and TCRdb kept only the in-frame ones, dropping some. The table lists over 130,000 clones, roughly 81% of them singletons. Sequenced sample: peripheral blood. The receptors originated from a woman aged 45 to 65 with active or convalescent COVID-19.

The J gene is TRBJ1-2, the V gene TRBV6-6, with 10 positions matching TRBD1. This CDR3 is 14 amino acids long. Germline-derived CDR1 and CDR2 are MNHNY and SVGAGI (reference sequence). V lost 2 bases, J lost 7 bases, and 4 bases stayed unmatched. The CDR3 here is CASSYPTGGGGYTF. The CDR3 DNA follows: TGTGCCAGCAGTTACCCGACAGGGGGCGGTGGCTACACCTTC.

The chain has TRBV11-2 and TRBJ2-1, with D hard to call. V lost 1 base to trimming and J lost 1 base, with 5 bases between them. The CDR3 covers 14 residues. From germline, CDR1 is SGHAT and CDR2 FQNNGV. In DNA, the CDR3 is TGTGCCAGCAGCTTAGCCGCGTCCTACAATGAGCAGTTCTTC. The encoded protein is CASSLAASYNEQFF.

This chain uses TRBV7-2 with TRBJ2-5; the match to TRBD2 covers 9 bases. Germline assignment: CDR1 SGHTA and CDR2 FQGNSA. This CDR3 spans 13 amino acids. Losses at the gene ends were 5 bases for V and 6 bases for J; bases not matched to a gene: 4. The CDR3, as DNA: TGTGCCAGCAGCCGAAGCGGGGGGAAGACCCAGTACTTC. This translates into CASSRSGGKTQYF.

V and J are TRBV7-9 and TRBJ1-1; possibly TRBD1 for D (6 bases). This CDR3 is built from 15 residues. V was clipped by 5 bases and J by 8 bases, with 21 bases between them. The V gene's germline CDR1 is SEHNR and CDR2 FQNEAQ (reference sequence). This CDR3 reads CASSPRAQRDREAFF. The CDR3 DNA reads TGTGCCAGCAGCCCCCGGGCCCAACGCGACAGGGAAGCTTTCTTT. The whole variable domain, remainder taken from reference TRBV7-9 and TRBJ1-1, is DTGVSQNPRHKITKRGQNVTFRCDPISEHNRLYWYRQTLGQGPEFLTYFQNEAQLEKSRLLSDRFSAERPKGSFSTLEIQRTEQGDSAMYLCASSPRAQRDREAFFGQGTRLTVV.

V usage is TRBV5-1 and J usage is TRBJ2-1, with a weak D call TRBD2 (6 bases). The V and J ends lost 0 bases and 7 bases respectively, with 14 bases between them. Germline V gene data show CDR1 as SGHRS and CDR2 as YFSETQ. The CDR3 totals 15 residues. CDR3 in DNA: TGCGCCAGCAGCTTGGGACTAGGGGTGGGGAATGAGCAGTTCTTC. It codes for CASSLGLGVGNEQFF.

The chain uses TRBV15 and TRBJ1-6, with a tentative D call TRBD1 (6 bases). The CDR3 contains 14 residues. CDR1 LNHNV and CDR2 YYDKDF come from the germline V gene (reference sequence). V lost 0 bases, J lost 10 bases, and 10 bases lay in between. This CDR3 is CATSRDAGVSPLHF. CDR3 in DNA: TGTGCCACCAGCAGAGACGCAGGGGTCTCACCCCTCCACTTT.

V is TRBV6-5 and J is TRBJ1-6; TRBD1 is a possible D gene (6 bases). This CDR3 spans 15 amino acids. V lost 2 bases and J 5 bases, leaving 10 bases between the germline ends. The V gene's germline CDR1 is MNHEY and CDR2 SVGAGI. The CDR3, as DNA: TGTGCCAGCAGTTACACCGAGGGGGATAATTCACCCCTCCACTTT. This sequence encodes CASSYTEGDNSPLHF.

The chain employs TRBV4-2 and TRBJ2-3; 8 bases agree with TRBD1. V lost 0 bases to trimming and J lost 0 bases; unmatched junction nucleotides: 5. CDR3 size: 17 residues. Germline V gene lookup returns CDR1 LGHNA and CDR2 YNFKEQ. Here the CDR3 reads CASSQEAGGPSTDTQYF. In nucleotides, the CDR3 is TGTGCCAGCAGCCAAGAGGCAGGGGGCCCCAGCACAGATACGCAGTATTTT.

This rearrangement joins TRBV5-6 to TRBJ1-4; D remains unclear. The germline V gene has CDR1 SGHDT and CDR2 YYEEEE. The ends were cut back, 3 bases at V and 0 bases at J, with 9 bases in the middle. This CDR3 comprises 15 residues. The DNA for the CDR3 is TGTGCCAGCAGCTCCACAGCCTCAACTAATGAAAAACTGTTTTTT. Translated: CASSSTASTNEKLFF. Full variable domain (outside the CDR3, taken from reference TRBV5-6 and TRBJ1-4): DAGVTQSPTHLIKTRGQQVTLRCSPKSGHDTVSWYQQALGQGPQFIFQYYEEEERQRGNFPDRFSGHQFPNYSSELNVNALLLGDSALYLCASSSTASTNEKLFFGSGTQLSVL.

This clone was seen many times. This rearrangement joins TRBV30 to TRBJ1-1; 7 bases are shared with TRBD1. The CDR3 runs to 15 residues. The trim removed 1 base at V and 10 bases at J, leaving 15 bases unmatched. Germline CDR1 GTSNPN, CDR2 SVGIG (reference sequence). CDR3 in DNA: TGTGCCTGGAGTGCCCCCTTACGACAGGGCAGGAGAGCTTTCTTT. It encodes CAWSAPLRQGRRAFF.

The V and J genes are TRBV4-3 and TRBJ2-3, with D possibly matching TRBD2 (6 bases). Germline V gives CDR1 LGHNA, CDR2 YSLEER. The CDR3 consists of 15 residues. With 2 bases removed from V and 1 base from J, the gap between germline ends came to 10 bases. The CDR3 spells CASSQRTTRTDTQYF. CDR3 DNA: TGCGCCAGCAGCCAAAGGACTACCCGCACAGATACGCAGTATTTT.

This clone was found once. The chain links TRBV7-2 to TRBJ2-3; 7 nucleotides match TRBD2. With 3 bases clipped from V and 6 bases from J, the junction kept 0 bases outside the gene matches. The CDR3 contains 12 residues. The germline CDR1 and CDR2 sequences are SGHTA and FQGNSA. The CDR3 DNA is TGTGCCAGCAGCTTCGGGGGGGATACGCAGTATTTT. Encoded protein: CASSFGGDTQYF.

The chain is built from TRBV6-4 and TRBJ1-6; no definite D call. Trimming cost V 7 bases and J 8 bases, with 9 bases left between them. Germline V gene lookup returns CDR1 MRHNA and CDR2 SNTAGT. The CDR3 is 12 residues long. The CDR3 nucleotides are TGTGCCAGCATGGTTAGTTATTCACCCCTCCACTTT. This gives the protein CASMVSYSPLHF.

This CDR3 reads CASSETLDRWNTEAFF. CDR3 nucleotides: TGTGCCAGCAGTGAAACCCTGGACAGGTGGAACACTGAAGCTTTCTTT. The chain carries TRBV6-1 and TRBJ1-1; TRBD1 aligns across 7 bases. The CDR3 is made up of 16 amino acids. The germline CDR1 and CDR2 sequences are MNHNS and SASEGT. The junction had 7 bases not matched to a gene; V was cut back by 2 bases and J by 1 base.

The CDR3 DNA reads as TGTGCCAGCAGCAATGGTCTGCCTAGCGGGCAGAGCACAGATACGCAGTATTTT. It encodes CASSNGLPSGQSTDTQYF. This chain joins TRBV21-1 and TRBJ2-3; the table's TRBD2 call for D was not verified on the DNA. TRBV21-1 counts as a pseudogene. This CDR3 comprises 18 residues.

This clone has a single count. The rearrangement uses TRBV6-5 and TRBJ1-2, with D possibly matching TRBD1 (6 bases). Deletions cut 6 bases from V and 5 bases from J, with 16 bases between. CDR1 MNHEY and CDR2 SVGAGI come from the germline V gene. This CDR3 comprises 14 residues. The CDR3 sequence is CASRTTGLGYGYTF. The CDR3 DNA follows: TGTGCCAGCAGGACGACAGGATTGGGGTATGGCTACACCTTC.

The V and J genes are TRBV28 and TRBJ2-1; TRBD1 matches at 8 bases. The CDR3 is 16 amino acids. After removal of 6 bases from V and 5 bases from J, the junction contained 12 bases not matched to a gene. Germline lookup yields CDR1 MDHEN and CDR2 SYDVKM. The CDR3 reads CASSFRGPPNNNEQFF. The CDR3 DNA sequence: TGTGCCAGCAGCTTCAGGGGGCCCCCCAATAACAATGAGCAGTTCTTC.

This chain uses TRBV20-1 with TRBJ2-7; tentatively, D is TRBD2 (6 bases). The CDR3 is made up of 11 amino acids. Germline values: CDR1 DFQATT, CDR2 SNEGSKA (reference sequence). V lost 3 bases and J 4 bases, leaving 7 bases between the germline ends. This CDR3 is CSASGSYEQYF. The CDR3 region has the DNA TGCAGTGCTAGCGGGAGTTACGAGCAGTACTTC.

The chain couples TRBV7-2 to TRBJ2-7; weak D call: TRBD2 (5 bases). V lost 0 bases, J lost 4 bases, and 13 bases lay in between. The CDR3 sequence is 15 residues long. The germline gives CDR1 SGHTA, CDR2 FQGNSA. CDR3 DNA sequence: TGTGCCAGCAGCTTAGCGCGAGGGCCCTCTTACGAGCAGTACTTC. It codes for CASSLARGPSYEQYF.

The chain is built from TRBV5-1 and TRBJ2-3; no firm D call. V was cut by 3 bases and J by 0 bases, with 14 bases left in between. Germline loops: CDR1 SGHRS, CDR2 YFSETQ. This CDR3 is built from 16 residues. CDR3 protein: CASSSNTFSSTDTQYF. The CDR3 nucleotides read TGCGCCAGCAGCTCAAATACATTCTCTAGCACAGATACGCAGTATTTT.

The chain recombines TRBV23-1 with TRBJ2-1; 9 bases line up with TRBD1. TRBV23-1 is assigned to the ORF class and has an uncertain function. This CDR3 comprises 18 residues. V gave up 5 bases and J gave up 8 bases; unmatched junction bases: 19. CDR3 region: CASSNGTGRRTKGHEQFF. Here the CDR3 DNA reads TGCGCCAGCAGTAATGGGACAGGGCGGAGGACAAAGGGGCATGAGCAGTTCTTC.

At least ten counts were recorded for this clone. The V and J genes are TRBV3-1 (or the pseudogene TRBV3-2) and TRBJ1-6; 12 bases are a match to TRBD1. The germline gives CDR1 LGHDT, CDR2 YNNKEL (reference sequence). Losses at the gene ends were 3 bases for V and 6 bases for J; bases not matched to a gene: 3. This CDR3 region has 16 residues. The CDR3 DNA sequence: TGTGCCAGCAGCCAGGGGACAGGGGGCAGTAATTCACCCCTCCACTTT. It codes for CASSQGTGGSNSPLHF.

The chain links TRBV28 to TRBJ1-1; D remains ambiguous. V was shortened by 2 bases and J by 4 bases, with 5 bases between the two germline ends. The CDR3 loop spans 12 amino acids. CDR1 MDHEN and CDR2 SYDVKM come from the germline V gene. The CDR3 region has the DNA TGTGCCAGCAGTTTACAGATCACTGAAGCTTTCTTT. It encodes CASSLQITEAFF.